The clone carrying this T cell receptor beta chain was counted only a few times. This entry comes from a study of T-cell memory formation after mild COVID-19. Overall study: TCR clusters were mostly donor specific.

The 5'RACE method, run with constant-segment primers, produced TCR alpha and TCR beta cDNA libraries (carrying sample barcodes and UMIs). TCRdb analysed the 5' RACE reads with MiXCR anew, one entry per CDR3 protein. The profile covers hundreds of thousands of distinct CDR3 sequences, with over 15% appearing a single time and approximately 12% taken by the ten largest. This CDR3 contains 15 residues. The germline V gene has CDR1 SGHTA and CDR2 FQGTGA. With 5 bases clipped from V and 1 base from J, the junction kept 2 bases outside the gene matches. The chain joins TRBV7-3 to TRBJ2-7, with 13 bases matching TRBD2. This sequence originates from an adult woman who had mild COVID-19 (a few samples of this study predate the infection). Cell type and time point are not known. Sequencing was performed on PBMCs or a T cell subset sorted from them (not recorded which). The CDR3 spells CASSMGLAGSYEQYF. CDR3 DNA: TGTGCCAGCAGCATGGGACTAGCGGGGTCCTACGAGCAGTACTTC.